The rows below give T cell receptor beta chains drawn from one sample of a study of T cell changes during pregnancy in multiple sclerosis. Data came from immunoSEQ multiplex PCR; TCRdb stores just in-frame clones and leaves some out. This sample has more than 45,000 clones, with 93% found just once. Sequenced here: CD8+ T cells from peripheral blood mononuclear cells, sampled in the second trimester of pregnancy. The receptors shown here come from a female donor with multiple sclerosis, enrolled in a pregnancy study. CDR3s include the opening cysteine and the closing phenylalanine or tryptophan. A D gene is named only where the DNA matches it firmly. Only part of the rows carry a size: once, few, many, or a class if the clone is expanded.

D,J,V,size,DNA,CDR3
TRBD2,TRBJ2-7,TRBV29-1,NA,TGCAGCGTTTCGTACTCGGGAGGCTCCTACGAGCAGTACTTC,CSVSYSGGSYEQYF
NA,TRBJ1-1,TRBV5-1,few,TGCGCCAGCAGCCTTACAGGGAACACTGAAGCTTTCTTT,CASSLTGNTEAFF
TRBD1,TRBJ2-4,TRBV5-8,NA,TGTGCCAGCAGCTTGGCCCCAGGGGACAGGGGCTACGCCAAAAACATTCAGTACTTC,CASSLAPGDRGYAKNIQYF
TRBD1,TRBJ1-4,TRBV2,NA,TGTGCCAGCGGGACAGGGGTTTTGGCTAATGAAAAACTGTTTTTT,CASGTGVLANEKLFF
TRBD2,TRBJ2-5,TRBV5-4,once,TGTGCCAGCAGCTCTTGGGGGGTAGCGGGAGATCAGGAGACCCAGTACTTC,CASSSWGVAGDQETQYF
NA,TRBJ1-2,TRBV7-2,NA,TGTGCCAGCAGCTTAGGGCCCCTCCCGGGGAGGAAATATGGCTACACCTTC,CASSLGPLPGRKYGYTF
NA,TRBJ1-5,TRBV2,NA,TGTGCCAGCAGTGAAGCGCATGGGGCTAGCAATCAGCCCCAGCATTTT,CASSEAHGASNQPQHF
TRBD2,TRBJ2-6,TRBV7-3,NA,TGTGCCAGCAGCTTAAGCGGGGGGACGTCTGGGGCCAACGTCCTGACTTTC,CASSLSGGTSGANVLTF
TRBD1,TRBJ1-2,TRBV7-9,NA,TGTGCCAGCAGCTTAGGTCAGGGGGTTCTTGGCTACACCTTC,CASSLGQGVLGYTF
NA,TRBJ2-7,TRBV7-9,once,TGTGCCAGCAGCTTTGCGACTAGCTCCTACGAGCAGTACTTC,CASSFATSSYEQYF
NA,TRBJ2-7,TRBV6-1,NA,TGTGCCAGCAGTGAAATATGGAGAGGTTCCTACGAGCAGTACTTC,CASSEIWRGSYEQYF
TRBD2,TRBJ2-6,TRBV29-1,NA,TGCAGCGTCAGACTAGCGGGGGGGAATGGGGCCAACGTCCTGACTTTC,CSVRLAGGNGANVLTF
TRBD1,TRBJ2-7,TRBV9,NA,TGTGCCAGCAGCATCCGGGACAGGGGGCTCGACGAGCAGTACTTC,CASSIRDRGLDEQYF
NA,TRBJ2-1,TRBV7-3,NA,TGTGCCAGCAGCTTAGGGACTGGCTACAATGAGCAGTTCTTC,CASSLGTGYNEQFF
NA,TRBJ1-2,TRBV28,NA,TGTGCCAGCAGTTTACCGAGGGATGGCTACACCTTC,CASSLPRDGYTF
TRBD1,TRBJ2-7,TRBV9,NA,TGTGCCAGCAGTCCTAGACAGGGGGCCTCCTACGAGCAGTACTTC,CASSPRQGASYEQYF
NA,TRBJ1-1,TRBV14,NA,TGTGCCAGCAGCCAAGAAGGGGGGAACACTGAAGCTTTCTTT,CASSQEGGNTEAFF
NA,TRBJ1-2,TRBV28,NA,TGTGCCAGCAGCATGTCCATGTCACGACAGACTTACACCTTC,CASSMSMSRQTYTF
TRBD1,TRBJ1-1,TRBV28,NA,TGTGCCAGCAGTTTGTGGGGAACAGGGGACACTGAAGCTTTCTTT,CASSLWGTGDTEAFF
NA,TRBJ2-5,TRBV6-6,NA,TGTGCCAGCAGTTACCCGGACTACCAAGAGACCCAGTACTTC,CASSYPDYQETQYF
TRBD1,TRBJ2-7,TRBV15,NA,TGTGCCACCAGCGGCCGGGACAGGGTTTTCCACGAGCAGTACTTC,CATSGRDRVFHEQYF
NA,TRBJ2-2,TRBV2,once,TGTGCCAGCTTTGGAAAAGGGCTAGCGACCGGGGAGCTGTTTTTT,CASFGKGLATGELFF
NA,TRBJ1-1,TRBV6-4,once,TGTGCCAGCAGGTCTTTCTCACCGGCCACAGGATCAATAAACACTGAAGCTTTCTTT,CASRSFSPATGSINTEAFF
NA,TRBJ1-2,TRBV2,NA,TGTGCCAGCAGGCCAGCGGGACAAGAGGGTACTAACTATGGCTACACCTTC,CASRPAGQEGTNYGYTF
TRBD1,TRBJ1-6,TRBV4-3,NA,TGCGCCAGCAGCCAGTCCGGGACAGCCTATAATTCACCCCTCCACTTT,CASSQSGTAYNSPLHF
TRBD1,TRBJ1-1,TRBV5-4,NA,TGTGCCAGCAGCTCGCAGGGGGTGAACACTGAAGCTTTCTTT,CASSSQGVNTEAFF
TRBD2,TRBJ2-3,TRBV6-6,NA,TGTGCCAGCAGTCTCGTAGCGGGGAGCACAGATACGCAGTATTTT,CASSLVAGSTDTQYF
NA,TRBJ1-5,TRBV4-3,once,TGCGCCAGCAGCCAAGATAGGAGGGGCAATCAGCCCCAGCATTTT,CASSQDRRGNQPQHF
TRBD2,TRBJ2-2,TRBV27,NA,TGTGCCAGCAGTCCTCGACTAGCGTGGACCGGGGAGCTGTTTTTT,CASSPRLAWTGELFF
TRBD1,TRBJ1-1,TRBV2,NA,TGTGCCAGCACTAGGACAGGCCAGAACACTGAAGCTTTCTTT,CASTRTGQNTEAFF
NA,TRBJ1-1,TRBV27,NA,TGTGCCAGCAGTTCCCTGATGTCCCAAGCTGTGTCTTTCTTT,CASSSLMSQAVSFF
TRBD1,TRBJ2-7,TRBV7-8,once,TGTGCCAGCAGCCCAGGGACAGGGGGTTTCTCCTACGAGCAGTACTTC,CASSPGTGGFSYEQYF
NA,TRBJ1-3,TRBV5-4,NA,TGTGCCAGCAGCTTGCGCGGGGGCGACGGAAACACCATATATTTT,CASSLRGGDGNTIYF
NA,TRBJ2-7,TRBV11-1,once,TGTGCCAGCAGCCCCGGGACTTCCCACGAGCAGTACTTC,CASSPGTSHEQYF
NA,TRBJ2-1,TRBV6-4,NA,TGTGCCAGCAGTGGCAGGGGGGATTTGAATGAGCAGTTCTTC,CASSGRGDLNEQFF
NA,TRBJ1-6,TRBV13,once,TGTGCCAGCAGCACGTCCAGGGGTGGGTCCTATAATTCACCCCTCCACTTT,CASSTSRGGSYNSPLHF
TRBD1,TRBJ1-2,TRBV9,NA,TGTGCCAGCAGCGGGGACAGGGCATTAGACTATGGCTACACCTTC,CASSGDRALDYGYTF
NA,TRBJ2-7,TRBV5-8,NA,TGTGCCAGCAGCTTGCCGGACTCTAACTACGAGCAGTACTTC,CASSLPDSNYEQYF
TRBD2,TRBJ2-1,TRBV4-2,NA,TGTGCCAGCAGCCAAGATTACCGGACTAGCCCCTACAATGAGCAGTTCTTC,CASSQDYRTSPYNEQFF
TRBD1,TRBJ2-7,TRBV7-6,NA,TGTGCCAGCAGCCTAAGTTGGGGACAGGGGGCGAATTACGAGCAGTACTTC,CASSLSWGQGANYEQYF